The 26 T cell receptor beta chains below all came from one sample that was sequenced in a study of T cells in Graves' hyperthyroidism and ophthalmopathy. It was RNA transcripts that yielded the amplified TCR beta CDR3 regions. TCR CDR3 regions were first amplified by RT-PCR with HTBI primers. TCRdb independently ran MiXCR on the multiplex PCR reads; one entry per CDR3 protein. In the table there are about 360,000 distinct CDR3 sequences, approximately 13% of which are singletons. Sample: blood. These receptors came from a man aged 30 to 39 with Graves' hyperthyroidism that later progressed to Graves' ophthalmopathy.

At least ten counts were recorded for this clonotype. J is TRBJ1-6 and V is TRBV2; D is unclear. From germline, CDR1 is SNHLY and CDR2 FYNNEI. The CDR3 spans 16 residues. The V end was cut by 4 bases, the J end by 0 bases, with 10 bases between. The CDR3 sequence is CASSAIGSSYNSPLHF. The CDR3 bases are TGTGCCAGCAGTGCGATTGGGAGCTCCTATAATTCACCCCTCCACTTT. The complete variable domain, with remaining parts taken from reference TRBV2 and TRBJ1-6, reads EPEVTQTPSHQVTQMGQEVILRCVPISNHLYFYWYRQILGQKVEFLVSFYNNEISEKSEIFDDQFSVERPDGSNFTLKIRSTKLEDSAMYFCASSAIGSSYNSPLHFGNGTRLTVT.

The V call is TRBV6-1, the J call TRBJ1-5; no clear D gene. CDR3 size: 13 residues. Germline loops: CDR1 MNHNS, CDR2 SASEGT. V was clipped by 5 bases and J by 3 bases, with 8 bases between them. CDR3 amino acids: CASSRRSNQPQHF. DNA for the CDR3: TGTGCCAGCAGTCGACGGTCCAATCAGCCCCAGCATTTT.

This clonotype came up a few times. The chain carries TRBV11-1 and TRBJ1-1, with D possibly matching TRBD1 (5 bases). The CDR3 is 15 amino acids. Germline CDR1 and CDR2: SGHAT and FQDESV (reference sequence). Between the trimmed V and J ends, which lost 6 bases and 7 bases, there was a span of 21 bases. Written as DNA, the CDR3 is TGTGCCAGCAGTTCCCCCCGGGCAGGGTCGGGTGAAGCTTTCTTT. This encodes CASSSPRAGSGEAFF.

There are many counts of this clonotype. This chain uses TRBV5-1 with TRBJ2-5, with D maybe TRBD2 (6 bases). The ends were cut back, 2 bases at V and 5 bases at J, with 10 bases in the middle. The CDR3 runs to 13 residues. CDR1 and CDR2 (germline): SGHRS, YFSETQ. CDR3 nucleotide sequence: TGCGCCAGCAGCTTAGCGGCGGGGGAGACCCAGTACTTC. Translation: CASSLAAGETQYF.

This chain links TRBV30 with TRBJ2-1; D unclear. The CDR3 runs to 13 residues. Germline lookup yields CDR1 GTSNPN and CDR2 SVGIG (reference sequence). The V and J ends lost 2 bases and 2 bases respectively, with 7 bases between them. CDR3 amino acids: CAWSKYTYNEQFF. The DNA for the CDR3 is TGTGCCTGGAGTAAGTACACCTACAATGAGCAGTTCTTC.

The CDR3 sequence is CASSQQGTTQETQYF. The DNA for the CDR3 is TGCGCCAGCAGCCAGCAAGGGACTACACAAGAGACCCAGTACTTC. The chain is built from TRBV5-1 and TRBJ2-5, with 7 bases identical to TRBD2. The CDR3 totals 15 residues. CDR1 and CDR2 from the germline V gene are SGHRS and YFSETQ. The ends lost 4 bases at V and 2 bases at J; junction bases unmatched: 8. The whole variable domain, filled in from reference TRBV5-1 and TRBJ2-5, reads KAGVTQTPRYLIKTRGQQVTLSCSPISGHRSVSWYQQTPGQGLQFLFEYFSETQRNKGNFPGRFSGRQFSNSRSEMNVSTLELGDSALYLCASSQQGTTQETQYFGPGTRLLVL.

This clonotype occurred a few times. The rearrangement uses TRBV6-1 and TRBJ1-4, with a weak D call TRBD1 (6 bases). CDR3 size: 15 residues. Between the trimmed V and J ends, which lost 5 bases and 8 bases, there was a span of 18 bases. The germline V gene encodes CDR1 MNHNS and CDR2 SASEGT. CDR3 sequence reads: CASSSLGGLGEKLFF. The CDR3 nucleotides read TGTGCCAGCAGTTCGCTCGGGGGGCTAGGGGAAAAACTGTTTTTT.

This clonotype was picked up many times. The chain recombines TRBV11-3 with TRBJ2-1; D perhaps matches TRBD1 (5 bases). The germline gives CDR1 SGHNT, CDR2 YENEEA. The CDR3 is 14 residues long. The V and J ends lost 1 base and 6 bases respectively, with 10 bases between them. The CDR3 nucleotides are TGTGCCAGCAGCTTAGCCCCTAGGGGCAATGAGCAGTTCTTC. Translated: CASSLAPRGNEQFF.

This clonotype was seen repeatedly, ten times or more. This chain joins TRBV11-2 and TRBJ2-7; D may be TRBD1 (5 bases). V dropped 0 bases and J dropped 5 bases, with 11 bases sitting between them. CDR1 and CDR2 (germline): SGHAT, FQNNGV. CDR3 length: 14 residues. The CDR3 DNA sequence: TGTGCCAGCAGCTTAGACGCAGGGTGGGACGAGCAGTACTTC. Encoded protein: CASSLDAGWDEQYF.

This clonotype was seen only a few times. V is TRBV5-1 and J is TRBJ2-7, with 11 bases that match TRBD1. Germline assignment: CDR1 SGHRS and CDR2 YFSETQ. The V and J ends lost 4 bases and 5 bases, in that order; junction bases with no gene match: 11. This CDR3 is 16 amino acids long. CDR3 amino acids: CASSTAGTGGFNEQYF. In DNA form, the CDR3 reads TGCGCCAGCAGCACCGCCGGGACAGGGGGATTCAACGAGCAGTACTTC.

This clonotype showed up just a few times. The chain links TRBV9 to TRBJ2-7, with no clear D. The CDR3 extends over 13 amino acids. V was clipped by 0 bases and J by 3 bases, with 7 bases between them. Germline CDR1 and CDR2: SGDLS and YYNGEE. The CDR3 region is CASSVVPGYEQYF. CDR3 DNA sequence: TGTGCCAGCAGCGTAGTTCCTGGCTACGAGCAGTACTTC.

The sample holds many counts of this clonotype. This sequence joins TRBV29-1 and TRBJ1-1, with a possible D match to TRBD1 (6 bases). From germline, CDR1 is SQVTM and CDR2 ANQGSEA. Trimming removed 4 bases from V and 6 bases from J, with 18 bases in between. This CDR3 contains 14 residues. The CDR3 nucleotides are TGCAGCGTTGCTCCCGCGATCGGGGGCCCTGAAGCTTTCTTT. Its protein product is CSVAPAIGGPEAFF.

The table lists this clonotype with a few counts. The chain employs TRBV4-1 and TRBJ2-2; 12 bases are shared with TRBD1. The CDR3 is 18 residues long. Trimming cost V 6 bases and J 3 bases; bases outside gene matches: 11. Germline CDR1 and CDR2: MGHRA and YSYEKL. The CDR3 sequence is CASRPRDRGQKDTGELFF. CDR3 nucleotides: TGCGCCAGCAGGCCCCGGGACAGGGGGCAGAAGGACACCGGGGAGCTGTTTTTT.

The sample holds many counts of this clonotype. The V and J genes are TRBV11-2 and TRBJ1-1; 7 nucleotides agree with TRBD1. Germline assignment: CDR1 SGHAT and CDR2 FQNNGV. V dropped 5 bases and J dropped 6; count of bases not matched to a gene: 12. This CDR3 is 15 amino acids long. CDR3 sequence reads: CASSLRGTTVAEAFF. The CDR3 DNA sequence: TGTGCCAGCAGCCTCAGGGGGACGACTGTGGCTGAAGCTTTCTTT.

This clonotype appeared a few times. The chain employs TRBV27 and TRBJ2-4; D may be TRBD2 (6 bases). V was trimmed by 0 bases and J by 1 base, leaving 16 bases between them. The CDR3 has 18 residues. The germline V gene encodes CDR1 MNHEY and CDR2 SMNVEV (reference sequence). CDR3 bases: TGTGCCAGCAGTTTATCGGGGCAAGCGGGCGCCGCCAAAAACATTCAGTACTTC. It is translated as CASSLSGQAGAAKNIQYF.

This clonotype was detected ten times or more. J is TRBJ2-2 and V is TRBV13, with 7 bases identical to TRBD1. The V gene end was trimmed by 4 bases and the J gene end by 7 bases; junction bases not matched to a gene: 3. Germline V gene sequence: CDR1 PRHDT, CDR2 FYEKMQ (reference sequence). The CDR3 is made up of 13 amino acids. The CDR3: CASSSQGHGELFF. The CDR3 DNA follows: TGTGCCAGCAGCTCACAGGGGCACGGGGAGCTGTTTTTT.

This clonotype occurred many times. The chain recombines TRBV7-9 with TRBJ2-1; 8 bases agree with TRBD2. With 5 bases clipped from V and 3 bases from J, the junction kept 9 bases outside the gene matches. Germline V CDR1 and CDR2: SEHNR, FQNEAQ (reference sequence). The CDR3 runs to 16 residues. The CDR3 protein is CASSIGAGGSYNEQFF. In DNA, the CDR3 is TGTGCCAGCAGCATCGGTGCGGGGGGTAGCTACAATGAGCAGTTCTTC.

This clonotype was seen a handful of times. The chain couples TRBV5-1 to TRBJ1-2; TRBD1 is a possible D gene (5 bases). V was trimmed by 4 bases and J by 2 bases, leaving 18 bases between them. Germline CDR1 and CDR2: SGHRS and YFSETQ. The CDR3 runs 16 residues. This CDR3 reads CASSPGGTGGNYGYTF. The CDR3 coding sequence is TGCGCCAGCAGCCCCGGCGGGACGGGAGGAAACTATGGCTACACCTTC.

This clonotype was seen repeatedly, ten times or more. The genes are TRBV30 and TRBJ1-2; D remains ambiguous. The V gene lost 2 bases and the J gene lost 0 bases, with 7 bases spanning the gap. Germline CDR1 reads GTSNPN; CDR2 reads SVGIG (reference sequence). There are 13 residues in the CDR3. CDR3 amino acids: CAWSFDPNYGYTF. CDR3 bases: TGTGCCTGGAGTTTCGACCCTAACTATGGCTACACCTTC.

This clonotype has only a few counts. V and J are TRBV29-1 and TRBJ2-1; possibly TRBD1 for D (5 bases). Trimming took off 7 bases at V and 4 bases at J, with 5 bases between the two ends. The CDR3 is made up of 10 amino acids. Germline V lookup: CDR1 SQVTM, CDR2 ANQGSEA. The CDR3 bases are TGCAGCGGACAGTACAATGAGCAGTTCTTC. It yields the protein CSGQYNEQFF.

Points on this clonotype: A much larger clone is a single base away; this may be a read error. As DNA, the CDR3 is TGCGCCAACAGCCCCGGGAAGGGTGGCTATGGCTACACCTTC. This sequence encodes CANSPGKGGYGYTF. The gene calls are TRBV5-1 and TRBJ1-2; unclear D gene. CDR3 length equals 14 residues. Germline CDR1 SGHRS, CDR2 YFSETQ.

This clonotype was counted a single time. The gene calls are TRBV7-8 and TRBJ2-1, with 10 positions matching TRBD2. Germline CDR1 SGHVS, CDR2 FQNEAQ. J lost 6 bases, V lost 1 base, and 6 bases had no gene match. There are 16 residues in the CDR3. The CDR3 coding sequence is TGTGCCAGCAGCTTAGGAGCGGGAGGGTCGCCCAATGAGCAGTTCTTC. This encodes CASSLGAGGSPNEQFF. The entire variable domain, with the rest obtained from reference TRBV7-8 and TRBJ2-1, is as follows: GAGVSQSPRYKVAKRGQDVALRCDPISGHVSLFWYQQALGQGPEFLTYFQNEAQLDKSGLPSDRFFAERPEGSVSTLKIQRTQQEDSAVYLCASSLGAGGSPNEQFFGPGTRLTVL.

This clonotype has ten or more counts. V usage is TRBV20-1 and J usage is TRBJ2-3, with TRBD2 matching 9 bases. This CDR3 has 13 residues. Trimming at V came to 7 bases and at J to 1 base, leaving 3 bases not matched to a gene. CDR1 is DFQATT, CDR2 SNEGSKA, per germline (reference sequence). The CDR3 protein is CSEWTSGTDTQYF. The CDR3 bases are TGCAGTGAGTGGACTAGCGGCACAGATACGCAGTATTTT.

With regard to this clonotype: A read error may explain this, as a much larger clone is one base away. The chain couples TRBV18 to TRBJ1-1; D gene unclear. The CDR3 totals 13 residues. Germline V gene data show CDR1 as KGHSH and CDR2 as LQKENI. CDR3: CAGSPQTNTEAFF. CDR3 DNA sequence: TGTGCCGGCTCACCACAGACGAACACTGAAGCTTTCTTT. Together with reference TRBV18 and TRBJ1-1, the CDR3 gives the full variable domain: NAGVMQNPRHLVRRRGQEARLRCSPMKGHSHVYWYRQLPEEGLKFMVYLQKENIIDESGMPKERFSAEFPKEGPSILRIQQVVRGDSAAYFCAGSPQTNTEAFFGQGTRLTVV.

This clonotype was counted a few times. The chain employs TRBV18 and TRBJ1-3; no definite D call. The V gene's germline CDR1 is KGHSH and CDR2 LQKENI. This CDR3 is 13 amino acids long. V lost 4 bases and J 3 bases, leaving 7 bases between the germline ends. The chain's CDR3 is CASSRSDGNTIYF. CDR3 nucleotides: TGTGCCAGCTCACGTTCGGATGGAAACACCATATATTTT.

This chain connects TRBV2 to TRBJ1-2; 7 positions match TRBD1. V dropped 4 bases and J dropped 5; count of bases not matched to a gene: 7. The CDR3 runs 14 residues. Germline loops: CDR1 SNHLY, CDR2 FYNNEI. The CDR3 here is CASSGEQGVYGYTF. The CDR3 coding sequence is TGTGCCAGCAGTGGTGAGCAGGGGGTGTATGGCTACACCTTC.